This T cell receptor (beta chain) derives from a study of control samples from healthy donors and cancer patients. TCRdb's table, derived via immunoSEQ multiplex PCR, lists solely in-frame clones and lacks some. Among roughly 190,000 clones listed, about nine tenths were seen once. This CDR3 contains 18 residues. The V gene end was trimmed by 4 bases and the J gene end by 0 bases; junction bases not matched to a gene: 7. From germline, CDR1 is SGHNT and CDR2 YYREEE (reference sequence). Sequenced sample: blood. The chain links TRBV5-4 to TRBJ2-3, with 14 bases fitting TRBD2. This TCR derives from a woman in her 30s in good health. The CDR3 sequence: CASSPGTSGGLSTDTQYF. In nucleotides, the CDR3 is TGTGCCAGCAGCCCCGGGACTAGCGGGGGTCTTAGCACAGATACGCAGTATTTT. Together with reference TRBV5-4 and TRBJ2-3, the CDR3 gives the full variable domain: ETGVTQSPTHLIKTRGQQVTLRCSSQSGHNTVSWYQQALGQGPQFIFQYYREEENGRGNFPPRFSGLQFPNYSSELNVNALELDDSALYLCASSPGTSGGLSTDTQYFGPGTRLTVL.